These T cell receptor beta chains were read from a single sample in a study of cytomegalovirus exposure and HLA in healthy donors. This table comes from immunoSEQ multiplex PCR, and its TCRdb copy is limited to in-frame clones, with some not included. The data show roughly 200,000 clones, about 13% seen once. Sequenced material: PBMCs. These receptors came from a man aged 45 to 65 in good health and CMV-seropositive. Each CDR3 is given without its conserved first and last residue.

TRBV30,TRBJ1-5,AWSPLGQGHNQPQH
TRBV4-1,TRBJ1-2,ASSPDSKVTYGYT
TRBV5-6,TRBJ2-1,ASSFRYNEQF
TRBV7-8,TRBJ1-3,ASSPRGPGNTIY
TRBV7-9,TRBJ1-1,ASSPGTANTEAF
TRBV7-2,TRBJ2-1,ASSLGGLAGGEQF
TRBV7-8,TRBJ2-7,ASSAGGGEQY
TRBV21-1,TRBJ1-5,ASSIRQAGVSNQPQH
TRBV2,TRBJ2-3,ASSELRIATDTQY
TRBV6-6,TRBJ1-3,ASSPQVGGNTIY
TRBV7-2,TRBJ1-2,ASSLDPRSYGYT
TRBV28,TRBJ2-2,ASSHAGVTGELF
TRBV5-1,TRBJ2-7,ASSRTGTGTSLEQY
TRBV11-2,TRBJ1-2,ASSLDGQNYGYT
TRBV9,TRBJ2-3,ASSPGTARGDTQY
TRBV6-1,TRBJ2-1,ASSGGDRRDDEQF
TRBV7-2,TRBJ1-2,ASRPGVQGADYGYT
TRBV9,TRBJ2-1,ASSETPAGGPYEQF
TRBV6-6,TRBJ1-1,ASSYQGLDTEAF
TRBV4-1,TRBJ1-6,ASSQEGSRFSPLH
TRBV7-6,TRBJ2-5,ASSLSGGVGETQY
TRBV6-5,TRBJ1-1,ASSYGTVGLLTEAF
TRBV25-1,TRBJ2-1,ASSGAGGRYNEQF
TRBV9,TRBJ2-2,ASSVVNGELF
TRBV5-6,TRBJ2-1,ASSQDSGGSYNEQF
TRBV28,TRBJ2-1,ASSLDTALGEQF
TRBV7-9,TRBJ2-2,ASSPTVTGELF
TRBV11-3,TRBJ1-1,ASSLYQGTEAF
TRBV29-1,TRBJ1-3,SGVTASSGNTIY
TRBV6-5,TRBJ1-2,ASSYSIQGEYT
TRBV12-5,TRBJ1-5,ASEDSSNQPQH
TRBV18,TRBJ2-5,ASSPLSRETQY
TRBV5-1,TRBJ1-2,ASSGIQGYYGYT
TRBV9,TRBJ2-7,ASSVDGGNYEQY
TRBV27,TRBJ2-3,ASSPGLAYTDTQY
TRBV4-3,TRBJ1-2,ASSQDAWTDYGYT
TRBV2,TRBJ1-1,ASMGQVVMNTEAF
TRBV7-9,TRBJ1-4,ASTGRTNNEKLF
TRBV7-2,TRBJ2-3,ASARLAGGITDTQY
TRBV5-1,TRBJ1-2,ASSSGGTGGYGYT
TRBV11-2,TRBJ2-1,ASTIPGRVWYNEQF
TRBV7-2,TRBJ1-3,ASTSGGSSRNTIY
TRBV5-4,TRBJ1-6,ASSLGGGGVNSPLH